The T cell receptor beta chain described here comes from a study of CD8 T cells in Susac syndrome. With 6 bases removed from V and 9 bases from J, the gap between germline ends came to 15 bases. The CDR3 runs to 12 residues. The germline gives CDR1 DFQATT, CDR2 SNEGSKA (reference sequence). Study-level results: The number of individuals included in the study's TCR sequencing and HLA analysis was acknowledged as relatively small.

Notes on this clonotype: The antigen is not known.

An amount of RNA that ranged from roughly 0.5 to 1 ug was reverse transcribed with random hexamers. Amplification of TCR beta CDR3 across 54 Vbeta and 13 Jbeta was performed with immunoSEQ multiplex PCR. TCRdb ran MiXCR on the immunoSEQ multiplex PCR reads and lists one entry per CDR3 protein. The sample lists 200,000 or so distinct CDR3 sequences, approximately 94% occurring once. The multiple sclerosis controls consisted of treatment-naive patients with relapsing-remitting disease, either stable or active. TEMRA cells were FACS-enriched, and CD8+ and CD4+ T cells were isolated negatively. The receptor was isolated from a human donor with multiple sclerosis. This chain joins TRBV20-1 and TRBJ1-5; unclear D gene. Material: CD4+ T cells from PBMCs. CDR3: CSAVPLQGPQHF. The DNA of the CDR3 is TGCAGTGCGGTTCCTCTTCAAGGGCCCCAGCATTTT.